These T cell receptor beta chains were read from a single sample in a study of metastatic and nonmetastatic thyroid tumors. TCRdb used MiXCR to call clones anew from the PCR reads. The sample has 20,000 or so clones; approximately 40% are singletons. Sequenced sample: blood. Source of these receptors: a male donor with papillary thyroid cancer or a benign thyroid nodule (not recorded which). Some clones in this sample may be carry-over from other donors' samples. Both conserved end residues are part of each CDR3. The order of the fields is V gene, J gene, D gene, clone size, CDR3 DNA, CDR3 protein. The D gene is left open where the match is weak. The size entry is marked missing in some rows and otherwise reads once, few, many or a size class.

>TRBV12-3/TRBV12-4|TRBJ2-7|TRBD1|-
TGTGCCAGCAGTTTCAGTCAGACAGGGGACGAGCAGTACTTC
CASSFSQTGDEQYF
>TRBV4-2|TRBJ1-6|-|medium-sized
TGTGCCAGCAGCCAAGATTGGAAGTCACCCCTCCACTTT
CASSQDWKSPLHF
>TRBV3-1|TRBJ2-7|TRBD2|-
TGTGCCAGCAGCCCTCGGGGGGGTCAAGACGAGCAGTACTTC
CASSPRGGQDEQYF
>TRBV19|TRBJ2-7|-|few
TGTGCCAGTAGCCCAGGACCGGCCTACGAGCAGTACTTC
CASSPGPAYEQYF
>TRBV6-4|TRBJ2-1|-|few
TGTGCCAGCAGTGACTTCGGGGGCCCCTACAATGAGCAGTTCTTC
CASSDFGGPYNEQFF
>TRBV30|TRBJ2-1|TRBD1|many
TGTGCCTGTAAACCGGGACAGGGGGTCGATGAGCAGTTCTTC
CACKPGQGVDEQFF
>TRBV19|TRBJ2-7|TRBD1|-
TGTGCCAGTAGTGACTTGGGACAGGGTGGCTACGAGCAGTACTTC
CASSDLGQGGYEQYF
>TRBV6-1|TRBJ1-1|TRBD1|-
TGTGCCAGCAGTATTGGACAGGAGAACACTGAAGCTTTCTTT
CASSIGQENTEAFF
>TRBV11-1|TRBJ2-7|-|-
TGTGCCAGCAGCCTGTCGGACCTAGGGTCCTACGAGCAGTACTTC
CASSLSDLGSYEQYF
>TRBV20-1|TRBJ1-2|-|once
TGCAGTGCTCAGGGGACACTAACTCAGGACTATGGCTACACCTTC
CSAQGTLTQDYGYTF
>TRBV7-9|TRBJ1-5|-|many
TGTGCCAGCAGCGGTAGCGAAAATCAGCCCCAGCATTTT
CASSGSENQPQHF
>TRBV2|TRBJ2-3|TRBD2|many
TGTGCCAGCAGGGGGACTAGCGGAGATACGCAGTATTTT
CASRGTSGDTQYF
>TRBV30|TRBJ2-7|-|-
TGTGCCTGGAGTTCCGGTGGGAACGAGCAGTACTTC
CAWSSGGNEQYF
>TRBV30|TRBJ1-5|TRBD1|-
TGTGCCTGGAGTGTAATAGGCAGGGGGGATCAGCCCCAGCATTTT
CAWSVIGRGDQPQHF
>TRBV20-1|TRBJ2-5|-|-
TGCAGTGCTAGAGATCGTCCAGGGTTGGGATTAGAGACCCAGTACTTC
CSARDRPGLGLETQYF